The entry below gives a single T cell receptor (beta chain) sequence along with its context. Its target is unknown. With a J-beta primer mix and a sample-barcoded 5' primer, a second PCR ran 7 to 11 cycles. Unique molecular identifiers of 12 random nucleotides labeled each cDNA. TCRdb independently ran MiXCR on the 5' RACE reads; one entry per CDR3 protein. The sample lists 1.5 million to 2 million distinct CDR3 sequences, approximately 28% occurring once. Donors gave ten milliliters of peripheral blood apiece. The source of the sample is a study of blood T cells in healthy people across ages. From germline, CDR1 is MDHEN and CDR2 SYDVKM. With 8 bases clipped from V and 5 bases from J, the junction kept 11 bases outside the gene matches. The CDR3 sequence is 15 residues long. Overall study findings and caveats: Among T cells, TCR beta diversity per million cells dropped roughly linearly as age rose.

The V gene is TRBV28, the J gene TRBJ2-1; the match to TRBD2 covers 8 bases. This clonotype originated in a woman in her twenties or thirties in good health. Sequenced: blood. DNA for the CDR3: TGTGCCAGCTTCCTACCGGGGGGGCACCACAATGAGCAGTTCTTC. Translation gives CASFLPGGHHNEQFF.